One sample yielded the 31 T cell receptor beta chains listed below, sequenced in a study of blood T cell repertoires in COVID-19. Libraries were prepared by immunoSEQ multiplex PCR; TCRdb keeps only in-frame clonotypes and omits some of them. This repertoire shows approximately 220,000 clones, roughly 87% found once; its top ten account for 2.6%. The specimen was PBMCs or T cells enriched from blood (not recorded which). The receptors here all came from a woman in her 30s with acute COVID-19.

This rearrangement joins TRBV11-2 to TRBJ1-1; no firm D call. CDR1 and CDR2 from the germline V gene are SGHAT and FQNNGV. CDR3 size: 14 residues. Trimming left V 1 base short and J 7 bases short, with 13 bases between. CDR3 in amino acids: CASSLGVQSYEAFF. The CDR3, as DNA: TGTGCCAGCAGCTTAGGCGTTCAATCTTATGAAGCTTTCTTT.

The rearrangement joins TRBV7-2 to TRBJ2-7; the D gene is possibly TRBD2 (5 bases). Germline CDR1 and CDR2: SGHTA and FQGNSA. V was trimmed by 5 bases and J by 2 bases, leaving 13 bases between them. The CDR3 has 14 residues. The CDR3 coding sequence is TGTGCCAGCAGCCGCCCGGGGTTTCCCTACGAGCAGTACTTC. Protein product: CASSRPGFPYEQYF.

CDR3 sequence: CASSQGQDYGYTF. Here the CDR3 DNA reads TGTGCCAGCAGCCAAGGACAGGACTATGGCTACACCTTC. The rearrangement uses TRBV3-1 (or the pseudogene TRBV3-2) and TRBJ1-2; D perhaps matches TRBD1 (6 bases). The CDR3 runs 13 residues. Germline V gene data show CDR1 as LGHDT and CDR2 as YNNKEL (reference sequence). V dropped 1 base and J dropped 3 bases, with 6 bases sitting between them.

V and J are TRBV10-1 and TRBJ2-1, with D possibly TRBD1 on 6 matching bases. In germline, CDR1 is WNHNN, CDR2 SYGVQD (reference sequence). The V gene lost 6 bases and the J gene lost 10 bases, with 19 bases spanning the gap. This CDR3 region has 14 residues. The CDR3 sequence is CASSQGQTGKEQFF. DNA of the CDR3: TGCGCCAGCAGCCAAGGACAGACCGGGAAGGAGCAGTTCTTC.

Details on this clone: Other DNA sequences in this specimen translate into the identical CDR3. The CDR3 bases are TGTGCCAGTAGTTTCCGAGGCAATCAGCCCCAGCATTTT. It yields the protein CASSFRGNQPQHF. The rearrangement links TRBV19 to TRBJ1-5; D is ambiguous. This CDR3 spans 13 amino acids. The germline V and J ends were trimmed by 5 bases and 2 bases, with 7 bases remaining between them. Germline CDR1 LNHDA, CDR2 SQIVND (reference sequence).

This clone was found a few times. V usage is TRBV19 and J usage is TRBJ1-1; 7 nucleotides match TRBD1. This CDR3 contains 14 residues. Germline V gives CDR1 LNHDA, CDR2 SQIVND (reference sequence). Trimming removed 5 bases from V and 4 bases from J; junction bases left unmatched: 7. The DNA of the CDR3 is TGTGCCAGTAGTCCCCAGGGGGAGAGCACTGAAGCTTTCTTT. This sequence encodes CASSPQGESTEAFF.

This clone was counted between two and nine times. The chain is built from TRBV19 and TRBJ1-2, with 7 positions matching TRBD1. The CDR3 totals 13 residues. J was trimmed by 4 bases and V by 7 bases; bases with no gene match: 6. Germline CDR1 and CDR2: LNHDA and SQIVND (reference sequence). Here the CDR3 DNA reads TGTGCCAGTACCCCCCGGGACAGCTATGGCTACACCTTC. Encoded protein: CASTPRDSYGYTF.

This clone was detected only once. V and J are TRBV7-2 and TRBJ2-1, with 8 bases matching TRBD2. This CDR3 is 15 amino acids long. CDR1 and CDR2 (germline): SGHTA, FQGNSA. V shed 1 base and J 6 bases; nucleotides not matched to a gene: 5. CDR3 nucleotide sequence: TGTGCCAGCAGCTTAGGTAGCGGGGCCATCAATGAGCAGTTCTTC. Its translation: CASSLGSGAINEQFF. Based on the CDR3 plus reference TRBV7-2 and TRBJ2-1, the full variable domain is GAGVSQSPSNKVTEKGKDVELRCDPISGHTALYWYRQSLGQGLEFLIYFQGNSAPDKSGLPSDRFSAERTGGSVSTLTIQRTQQEDSAVYLCASSLGSGAINEQFFGPGTRLTVL.

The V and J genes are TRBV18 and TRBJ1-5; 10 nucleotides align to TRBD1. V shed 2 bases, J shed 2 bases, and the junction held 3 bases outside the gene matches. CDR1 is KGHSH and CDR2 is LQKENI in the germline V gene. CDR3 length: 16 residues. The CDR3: CASSPSTGGGNQPQHF. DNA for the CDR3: TGTGCCAGCTCACCATCGACAGGGGGCGGCAATCAGCCCCAGCATTTT.

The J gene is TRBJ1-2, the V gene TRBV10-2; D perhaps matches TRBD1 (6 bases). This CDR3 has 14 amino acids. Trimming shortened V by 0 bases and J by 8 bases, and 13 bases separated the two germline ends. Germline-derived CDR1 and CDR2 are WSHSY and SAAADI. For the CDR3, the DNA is TGCGCCAGCAGTGAGTCCGCCTTACAGGGCGGCTACACCTTC. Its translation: CASSESALQGGYTF.

CDR3 protein: CASSLVPRGNEQFF. Here the CDR3 DNA reads TGTGCCAGCAGCTTAGTACCTAGGGGAAATGAGCAGTTCTTC. The rearrangement links TRBV7-8 to TRBJ2-1; D is perhaps TRBD1 (5 bases). Between the trimmed V and J ends, which lost 1 base and 7 bases, there was a span of 11 bases. The germline V gene encodes CDR1 SGHVS and CDR2 FQNEAQ. CDR3 size: 14 residues.

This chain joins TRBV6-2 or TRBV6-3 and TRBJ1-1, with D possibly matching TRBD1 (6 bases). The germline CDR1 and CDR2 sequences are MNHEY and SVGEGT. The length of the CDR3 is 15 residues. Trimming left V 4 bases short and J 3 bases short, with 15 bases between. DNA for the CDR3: TGTGCCAGCAGTTCTTCCCATGAGGGGGACACTGAAGCTTTCTTT. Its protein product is CASSSSHEGDTEAFF.

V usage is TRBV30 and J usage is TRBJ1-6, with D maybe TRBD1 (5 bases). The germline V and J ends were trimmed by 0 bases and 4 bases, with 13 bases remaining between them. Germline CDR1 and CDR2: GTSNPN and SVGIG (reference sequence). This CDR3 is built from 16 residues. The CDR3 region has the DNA TGTGCCTGGAGTGTCCCTTATGACAGATATAATTCACCCCTCCACTTT. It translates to CAWSVPYDRYNSPLHF.

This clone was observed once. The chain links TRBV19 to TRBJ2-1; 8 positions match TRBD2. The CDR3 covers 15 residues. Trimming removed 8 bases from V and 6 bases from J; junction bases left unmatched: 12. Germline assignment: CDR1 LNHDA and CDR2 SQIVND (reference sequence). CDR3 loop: CASSVRQRGGNEQFF. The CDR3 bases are TGTGCCAGTTCAGTACGTCAACGGGGGGGCAATGAGCAGTTCTTC.

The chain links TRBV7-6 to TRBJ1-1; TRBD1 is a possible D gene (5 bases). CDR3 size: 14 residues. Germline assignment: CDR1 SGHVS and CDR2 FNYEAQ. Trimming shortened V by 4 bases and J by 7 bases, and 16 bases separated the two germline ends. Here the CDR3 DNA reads TGTGCCAGCAGCTCCGAAGGACACCCGGATGAAGCTTTCTTT. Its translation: CASSSEGHPDEAFF.

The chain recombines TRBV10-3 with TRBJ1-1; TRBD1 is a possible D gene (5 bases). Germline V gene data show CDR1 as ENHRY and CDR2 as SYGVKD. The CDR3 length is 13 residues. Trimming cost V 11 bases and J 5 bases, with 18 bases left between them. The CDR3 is CASSGEQSTEAFF. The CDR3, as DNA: TGTGCCTCCTCGGGGGAGCAGTCTACTGAAGCTTTCTTT.

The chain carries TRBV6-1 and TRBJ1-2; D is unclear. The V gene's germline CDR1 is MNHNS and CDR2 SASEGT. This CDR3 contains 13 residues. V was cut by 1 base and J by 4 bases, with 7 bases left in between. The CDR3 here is CASSEGGVYGYTF. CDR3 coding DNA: TGTGCCAGCAGTGAAGGCGGGGTCTATGGCTACACCTTC.

CDR3 in DNA: TGTGCCAGCAGCTGGGACAGGACAGGGACAGGGAACGAGCAGTACTTC. Its translation: CASSWDRTGTGNEQYF. This rearrangement joins TRBV5-5 to TRBJ2-7; TRBD1 aligns across 9 bases. V lost 3 bases to trimming and J lost 5 bases; unmatched junction nucleotides: 12. CDR1 and CDR2 (germline): SGHKS, YYEKEE (reference sequence). The CDR3 is 16 amino acids.

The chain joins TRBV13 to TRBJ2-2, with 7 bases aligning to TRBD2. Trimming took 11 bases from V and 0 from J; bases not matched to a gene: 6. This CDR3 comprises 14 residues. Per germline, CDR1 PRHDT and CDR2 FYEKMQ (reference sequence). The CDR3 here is CAGGRGANTGELFF. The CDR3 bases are TGTGCCGGTGGGAGGGGCGCGAACACCGGGGAGCTGTTTTTT.

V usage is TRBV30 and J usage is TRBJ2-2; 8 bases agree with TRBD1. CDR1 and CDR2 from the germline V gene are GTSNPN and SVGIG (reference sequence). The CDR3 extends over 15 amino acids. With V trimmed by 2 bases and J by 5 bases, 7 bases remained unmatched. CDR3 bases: TGTGCCTGGAGTACCGGGACAGGCATTACCGGGGAGCTGTTTTTT. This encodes CAWSTGTGITGELFF.

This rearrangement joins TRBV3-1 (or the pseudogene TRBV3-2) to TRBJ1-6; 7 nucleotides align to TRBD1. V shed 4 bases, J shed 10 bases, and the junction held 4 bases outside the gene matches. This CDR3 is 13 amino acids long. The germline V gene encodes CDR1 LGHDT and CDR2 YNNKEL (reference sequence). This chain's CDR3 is CASSRDRQSPLHF. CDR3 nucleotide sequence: TGTGCCAGCAGCCGGGACAGACAGTCACCCCTCCACTTT.

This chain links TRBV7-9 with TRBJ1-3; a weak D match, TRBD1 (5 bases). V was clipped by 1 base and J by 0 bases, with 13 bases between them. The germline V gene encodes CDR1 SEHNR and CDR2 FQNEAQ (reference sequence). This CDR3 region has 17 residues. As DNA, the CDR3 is TGTGCCAGCAGCTTAGAGGGTATCAGGGCCTCTGGAAACACCATATATTTT. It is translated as CASSLEGIRASGNTIYF.

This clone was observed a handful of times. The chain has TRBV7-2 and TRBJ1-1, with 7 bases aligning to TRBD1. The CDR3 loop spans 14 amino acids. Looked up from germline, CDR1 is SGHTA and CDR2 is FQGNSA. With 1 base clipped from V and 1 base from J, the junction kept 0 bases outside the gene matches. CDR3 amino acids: CASSLDRGNTEAFF. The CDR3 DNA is TGTGCCAGCAGCTTAGACAGGGGGAACACTGAAGCTTTCTTT.

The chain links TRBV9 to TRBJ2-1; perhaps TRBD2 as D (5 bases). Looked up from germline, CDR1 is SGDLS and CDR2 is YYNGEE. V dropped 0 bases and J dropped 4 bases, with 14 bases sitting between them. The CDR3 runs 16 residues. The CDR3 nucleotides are TGTGCCAGCAGCGTAGTTCCCCCCGAGGGATACAATGAGCAGTTCTTC. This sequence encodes CASSVVPPEGYNEQFF.

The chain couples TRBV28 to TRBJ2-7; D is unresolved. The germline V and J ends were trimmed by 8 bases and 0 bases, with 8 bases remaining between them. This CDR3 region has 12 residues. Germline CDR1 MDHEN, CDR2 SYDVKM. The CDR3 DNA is TGTGCCAGCGAGGCCACCTCCTACGAGCAGTACTTC. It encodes CASEATSYEQYF. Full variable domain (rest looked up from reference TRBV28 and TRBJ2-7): DVKVTQSSRYLVKRTGEKVFLECVQDMDHENMFWYRQDPGLGLRLIYFSYDVKMKEKGDIPEGYSVSREKKERFSLILESASTNQTSMYLCASEATSYEQYFGPGTRLTVT.

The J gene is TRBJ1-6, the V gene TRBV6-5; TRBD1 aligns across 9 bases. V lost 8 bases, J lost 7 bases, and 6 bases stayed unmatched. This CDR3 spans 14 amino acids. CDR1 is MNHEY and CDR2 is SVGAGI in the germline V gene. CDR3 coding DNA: TGTGCCAGCTCCGTAGACAGGGGGAATTCACCCCTCCACTTT. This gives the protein CASSVDRGNSPLHF.

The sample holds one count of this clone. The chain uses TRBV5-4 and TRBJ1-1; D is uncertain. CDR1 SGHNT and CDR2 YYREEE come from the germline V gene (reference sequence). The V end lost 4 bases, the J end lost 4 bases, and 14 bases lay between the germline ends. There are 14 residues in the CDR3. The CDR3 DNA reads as TGTGCCAGCAGCCCCAGATCCATTTCCACTGAAGCTTTCTTT. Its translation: CASSPRSISTEAFF.

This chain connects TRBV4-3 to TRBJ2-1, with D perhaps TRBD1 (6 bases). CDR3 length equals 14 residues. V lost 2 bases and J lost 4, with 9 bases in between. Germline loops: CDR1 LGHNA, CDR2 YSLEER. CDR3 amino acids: CASSQQTGYNEQFF. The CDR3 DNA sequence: TGCGCCAGCAGCCAACAGACAGGTTACAATGAGCAGTTCTTC.

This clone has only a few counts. In nucleotides, the CDR3 is TGCAGCGTTGAACAGTCCGACAGGGAAGGCTACACCTTC. It encodes CSVEQSDREGYTF. The chain uses TRBV29-1 and TRBJ1-2; 7 bases fit TRBD1. This CDR3 is built from 13 residues. V dropped 2 bases and J dropped 8; count of bases not matched to a gene: 8. The germline V gene encodes CDR1 SQVTM and CDR2 ANQGSEA.

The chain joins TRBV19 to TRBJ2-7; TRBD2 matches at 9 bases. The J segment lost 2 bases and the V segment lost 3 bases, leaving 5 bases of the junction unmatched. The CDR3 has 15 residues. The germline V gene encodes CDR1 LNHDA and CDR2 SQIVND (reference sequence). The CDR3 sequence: CASSILAGATYEQYF. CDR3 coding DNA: TGTGCCAGTAGTATCTTAGCGGGGGCTACCTACGAGCAGTACTTC.

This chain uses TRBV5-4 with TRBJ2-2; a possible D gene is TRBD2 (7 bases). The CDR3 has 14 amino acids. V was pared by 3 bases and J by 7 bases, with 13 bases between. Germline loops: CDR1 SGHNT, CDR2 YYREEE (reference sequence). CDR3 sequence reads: CASSYGGRDGELFF. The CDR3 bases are TGTGCCAGCAGCTACGGGGGGCGGGACGGGGAGCTGTTTTTT.